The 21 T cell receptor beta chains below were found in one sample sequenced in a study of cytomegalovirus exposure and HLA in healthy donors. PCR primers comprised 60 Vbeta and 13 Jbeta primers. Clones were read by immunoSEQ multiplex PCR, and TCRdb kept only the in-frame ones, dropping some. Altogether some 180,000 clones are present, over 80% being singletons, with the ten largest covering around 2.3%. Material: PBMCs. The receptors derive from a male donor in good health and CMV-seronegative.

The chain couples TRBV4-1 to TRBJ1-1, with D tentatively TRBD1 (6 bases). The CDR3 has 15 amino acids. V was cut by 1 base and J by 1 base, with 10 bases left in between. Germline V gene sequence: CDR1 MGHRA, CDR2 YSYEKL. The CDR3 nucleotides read TGCGCCAGCAGCCAAGTTTTACAGGGGAACACTGAAGCTTTCTTT. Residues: CASSQVLQGNTEAFF.

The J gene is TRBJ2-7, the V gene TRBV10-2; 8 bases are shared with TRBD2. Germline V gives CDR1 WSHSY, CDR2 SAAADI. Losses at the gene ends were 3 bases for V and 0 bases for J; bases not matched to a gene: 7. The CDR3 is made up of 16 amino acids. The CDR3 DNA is TGCGCCAGCAGTGACTTCGGGGGGGGCCTCTCCTACGAGCAGTACTTC. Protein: CASSDFGGGLSYEQYF.

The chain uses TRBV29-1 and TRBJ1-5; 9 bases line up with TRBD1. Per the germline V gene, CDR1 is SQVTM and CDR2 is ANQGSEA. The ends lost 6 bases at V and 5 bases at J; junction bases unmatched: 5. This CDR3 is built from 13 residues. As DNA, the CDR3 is TGCAGCGTAGGACAGGGGTTTGATCAGCCCCAGCATTTT. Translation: CSVGQGFDQPQHF.

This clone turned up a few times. The CDR3, as DNA: TGTGCCAGCAGCTTAGGTAGACAGGGGACTGAAGCTTTCTTT. Translated, it gives CASSLGRQGTEAFF. The chain has TRBV7-9 and TRBJ1-1; 8 bases map to TRBD1. With V trimmed by 1 base and J by 5 bases, 3 bases remained unmatched. Germline lookup yields CDR1 SEHNR and CDR2 FQNEAQ (reference sequence). The CDR3 runs 14 residues. The full variable domain, its missing parts supplied by reference TRBV7-9 and TRBJ1-1, is DTGVSQNPRHKITKRGQNVTFRCDPISEHNRLYWYRQTLGQGPEFLTYFQNEAQLEKSRLLSDRFSAERPKGSFSTLEIQRTEQGDSAMYLCASSLGRQGTEAFFGQGTRLTVV.

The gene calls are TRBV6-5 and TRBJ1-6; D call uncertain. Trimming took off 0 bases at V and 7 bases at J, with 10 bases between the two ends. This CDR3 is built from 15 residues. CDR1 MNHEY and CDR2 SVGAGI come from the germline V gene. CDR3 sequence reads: CASSYSARNNSPLHF. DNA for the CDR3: TGTGCCAGCAGTTACTCCGCCAGGAACAATTCACCCCTCCACTTT.

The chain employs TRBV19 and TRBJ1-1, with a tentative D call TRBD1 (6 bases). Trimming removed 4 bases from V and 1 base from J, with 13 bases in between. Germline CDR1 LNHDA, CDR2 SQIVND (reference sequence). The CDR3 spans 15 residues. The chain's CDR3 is CASSKSGARNTEAFF. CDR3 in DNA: TGTGCCAGTAGTAAGTCAGGGGCTAGGAACACTGAAGCTTTCTTT.

CDR3: CASSYAAQWTEAFF. CDR3 nucleotide sequence: TGTGCCAGCAGTTACGCGGCGCAGTGGACTGAAGCTTTCTTT. The chain carries TRBV6-6 and TRBJ1-1; no reliable D call. Trimming removed 2 bases at V and 5 bases at J, with 12 bases between. CDR3 length: 14 amino acids. The V gene's germline CDR1 is MNHNY and CDR2 SVGAGI (reference sequence).

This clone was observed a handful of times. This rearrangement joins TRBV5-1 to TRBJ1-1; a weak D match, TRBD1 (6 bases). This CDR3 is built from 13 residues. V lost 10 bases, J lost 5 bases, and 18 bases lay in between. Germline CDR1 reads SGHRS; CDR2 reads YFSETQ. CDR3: CASSRGGRTEAFF. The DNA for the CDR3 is TGCGCCTCCTCAAGGGGGGGGAGGACTGAAGCTTTCTTT.

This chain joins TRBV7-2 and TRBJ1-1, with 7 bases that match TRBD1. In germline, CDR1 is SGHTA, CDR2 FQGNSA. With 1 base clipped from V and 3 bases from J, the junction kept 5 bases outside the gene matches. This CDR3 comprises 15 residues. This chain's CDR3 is CASSLVGGDDTEAFF. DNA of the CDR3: TGTGCCAGCAGCTTAGTAGGGGGCGACGACACTGAAGCTTTCTTT. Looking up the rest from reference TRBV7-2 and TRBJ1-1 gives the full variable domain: GAGVSQSPSNKVTEKGKDVELRCDPISGHTALYWYRQSLGQGLEFLIYFQGNSAPDKSGLPSDRFSAERTGGSVSTLTIQRTQQEDSAVYLCASSLVGGDDTEAFFGQGTRLTVV.

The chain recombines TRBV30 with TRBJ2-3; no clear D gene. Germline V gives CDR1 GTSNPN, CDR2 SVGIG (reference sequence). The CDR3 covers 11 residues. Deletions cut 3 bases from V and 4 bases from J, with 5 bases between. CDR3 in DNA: TGTGCCTGGAGATCGGCAGATACGCAGTATTTT. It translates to CAWRSADTQYF.

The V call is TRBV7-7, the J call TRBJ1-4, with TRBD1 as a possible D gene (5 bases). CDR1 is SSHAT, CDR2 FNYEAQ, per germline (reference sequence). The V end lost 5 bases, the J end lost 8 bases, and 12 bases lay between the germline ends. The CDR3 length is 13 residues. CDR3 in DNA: TGTGCCAGCAGCCCGGACATCGGCGAAAAACTGTTTTTT. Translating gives CASSPDIGEKLFF.

CDR3 loop: CASSLGQTNYYNSPLHF. In DNA, the CDR3 is TGCGCCAGCAGCTTGGGGCAGACGAACTACTATAATTCACCCCTCCACTTT. The chain joins TRBV5-1 to TRBJ1-6; no reliable D call. Trimming left V 0 bases short and J 3 bases short, with 13 bases between. Germline V gives CDR1 SGHRS, CDR2 YFSETQ. The length of the CDR3 is 17 residues.

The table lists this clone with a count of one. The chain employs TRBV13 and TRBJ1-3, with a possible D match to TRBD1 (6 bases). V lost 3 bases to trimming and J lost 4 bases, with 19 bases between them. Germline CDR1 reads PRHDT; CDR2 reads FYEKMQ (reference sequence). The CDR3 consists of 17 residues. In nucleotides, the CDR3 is TGTGCCAGCAGCTTTGGGAGGGGGGGATTTTCCGGAAACACCATATATTTT. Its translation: CASSFGRGGFSGNTIYF.

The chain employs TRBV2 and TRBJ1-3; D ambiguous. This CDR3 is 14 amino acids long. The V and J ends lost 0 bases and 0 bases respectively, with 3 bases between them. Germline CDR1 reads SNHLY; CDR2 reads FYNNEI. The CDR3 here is CASSEASSGNTIYF. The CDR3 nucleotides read TGTGCCAGCAGTGAAGCGAGCTCTGGAAACACCATATATTTT.

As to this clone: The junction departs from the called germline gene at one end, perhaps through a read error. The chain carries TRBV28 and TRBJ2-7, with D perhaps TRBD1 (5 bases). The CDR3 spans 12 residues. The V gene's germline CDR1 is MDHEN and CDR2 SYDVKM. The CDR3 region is CASSLGGMDTSF. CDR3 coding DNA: TGTGCCAGCAGTTTAGGTGGAATGGACACCTCCTTC.

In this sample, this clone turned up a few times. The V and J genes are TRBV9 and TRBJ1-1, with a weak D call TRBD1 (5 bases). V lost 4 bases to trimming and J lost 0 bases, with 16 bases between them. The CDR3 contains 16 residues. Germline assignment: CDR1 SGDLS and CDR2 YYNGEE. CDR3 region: CASSPFGGGVNTEAFF. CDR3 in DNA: TGTGCCAGCAGCCCTTTCGGGGGAGGGGTGAACACTGAAGCTTTCTTT.

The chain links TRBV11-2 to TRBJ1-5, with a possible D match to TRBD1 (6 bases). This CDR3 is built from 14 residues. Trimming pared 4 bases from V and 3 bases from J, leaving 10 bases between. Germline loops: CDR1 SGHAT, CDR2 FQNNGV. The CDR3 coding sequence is TGTGCCAGCAGCTGGGGGGGGCCCAATCAGCCCCAGCATTTT. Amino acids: CASSWGGPNQPQHF.

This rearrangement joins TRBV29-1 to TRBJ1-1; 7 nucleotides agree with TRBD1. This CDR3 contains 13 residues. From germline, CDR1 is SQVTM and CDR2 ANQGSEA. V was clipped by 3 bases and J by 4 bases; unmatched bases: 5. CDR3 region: CSVEEGAVTEAFF. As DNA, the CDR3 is TGCAGCGTTGAGGAGGGGGCAGTCACTGAAGCTTTCTTT.

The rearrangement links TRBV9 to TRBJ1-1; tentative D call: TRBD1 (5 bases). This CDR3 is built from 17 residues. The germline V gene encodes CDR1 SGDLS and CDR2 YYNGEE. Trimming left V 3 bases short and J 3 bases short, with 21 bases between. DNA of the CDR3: TGTGCCAGCAGCGAACGATCCGGGGGTAGTTTCGACACTGAAGCTTTCTTT. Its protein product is CASSERSGGSFDTEAFF. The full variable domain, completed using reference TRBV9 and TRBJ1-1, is DSGVTQTPKHLITATGQRVTLRCSPRSGDLSVYWYQQSLDQGLQFLIQYYNGEERAKGNILERFSAQQFPDLHSELNLSSLELGDSALYFCASSERSGGSFDTEAFFGQGTRLTVV.

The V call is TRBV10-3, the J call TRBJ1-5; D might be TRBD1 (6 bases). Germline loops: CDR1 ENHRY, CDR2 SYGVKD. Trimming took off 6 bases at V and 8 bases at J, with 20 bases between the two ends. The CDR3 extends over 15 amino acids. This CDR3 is CAISARDTGWEPQHF. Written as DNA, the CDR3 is TGTGCCATCAGCGCACGGGACACCGGTTGGGAGCCCCAGCATTTT.

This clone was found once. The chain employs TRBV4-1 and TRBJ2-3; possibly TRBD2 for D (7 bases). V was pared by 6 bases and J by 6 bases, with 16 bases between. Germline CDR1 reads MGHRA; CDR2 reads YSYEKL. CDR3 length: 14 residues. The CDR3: CASSRAGARDTQYF. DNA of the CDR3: TGCGCCAGCAGTCGGGCGGGGGCGAGGGATACGCAGTATTTT.